The entry that follows covers one T cell receptor (beta chain) sequence. The data were taken from a study of blood T cell repertoires in COVID-19. Study details: The United States, Italy and Spain provided the acute and convalescent COVID-19 samples.

In the original workflow: By means of reference gene primer amplification, nucleated cell counts were estimated. The repertoire was sequenced with immunoSEQ multiplex PCR; TCRdb's copy has only in-frame clones and lacks some. Clonal size and the V and J genes are those of that table, whereas D and trimming came from the DNA. The sample holds some 130,000 clones, roughly 90% seen once. Individuals drawn from about 26 US areas were roughly 18 to 95 years old. Participant reports of clinical history set cohort assignment. Trimming took 2 bases from V and 4 from J, leaving 12 bases between them. The CDR3 contains 15 residues. Per germline, CDR1 SGHVS and CDR2 FNYEAQ.

The chain links TRBV7-6 to TRBJ1-3; tentatively, D is TRBD1 (6 bases). The sequence was obtained from a woman aged 50 to 65 who had recovered from COVID-19. Material: PBMCs or T cells enriched from blood (not recorded which). The CDR3 DNA reads as TGTGCCAGCAGCTTACAGGCAGGGACAGGAAACACCATATATTTT. Amino acids: CASSLQAGTGNTIYF. Full variable domain (remainder filled in from reference TRBV7-6 and TRBJ1-3): GAGVSQSPRYKVTKRGQDVALRCDPISGHVSLYWYRQALGQGPEFLTYFNYEAQQDKSGLPNDRFSAERPEGSISTLTIQRTEQRDSAMYRCASSLQAGTGNTIYFGEGSWLTVV.